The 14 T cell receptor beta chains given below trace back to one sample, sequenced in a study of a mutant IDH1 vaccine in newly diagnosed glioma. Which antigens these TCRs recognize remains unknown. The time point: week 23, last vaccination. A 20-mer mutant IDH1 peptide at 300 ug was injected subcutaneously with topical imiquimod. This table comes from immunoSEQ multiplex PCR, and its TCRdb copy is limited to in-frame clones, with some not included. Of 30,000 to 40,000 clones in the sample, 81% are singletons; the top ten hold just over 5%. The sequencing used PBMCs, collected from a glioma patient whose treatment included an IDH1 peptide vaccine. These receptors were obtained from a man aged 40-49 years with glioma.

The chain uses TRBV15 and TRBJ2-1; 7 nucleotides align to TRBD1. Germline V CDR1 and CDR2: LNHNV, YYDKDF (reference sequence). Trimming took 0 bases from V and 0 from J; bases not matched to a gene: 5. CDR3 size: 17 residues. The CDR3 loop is CATSRDHRGSSYNEQFF. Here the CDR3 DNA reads TGTGCCACCAGCAGAGATCACAGGGGAAGCTCCTACAATGAGCAGTTCTTC.

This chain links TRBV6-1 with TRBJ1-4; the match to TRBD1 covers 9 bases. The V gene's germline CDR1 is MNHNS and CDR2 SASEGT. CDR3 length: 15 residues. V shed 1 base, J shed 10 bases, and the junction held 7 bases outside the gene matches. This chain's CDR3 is CASSEGWTGVAKLFF. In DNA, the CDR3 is TGTGCCAGCAGTGAAGGTTGGACAGGGGTCGCAAAACTGTTTTTT.

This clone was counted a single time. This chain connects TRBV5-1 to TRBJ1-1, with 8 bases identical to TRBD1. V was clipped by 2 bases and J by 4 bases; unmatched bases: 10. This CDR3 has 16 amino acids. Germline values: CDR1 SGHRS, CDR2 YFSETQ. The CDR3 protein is CASSLTDRGPGTEAFF. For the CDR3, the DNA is TGCGCCAGCAGCTTAACCGACAGGGGACCGGGCACTGAAGCTTTCTTT.

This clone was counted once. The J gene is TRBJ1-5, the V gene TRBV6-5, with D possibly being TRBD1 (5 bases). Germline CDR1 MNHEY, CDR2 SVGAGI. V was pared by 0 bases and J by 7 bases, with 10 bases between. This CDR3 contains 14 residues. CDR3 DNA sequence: TGTGCCAGCAGTTACTCCAGGGTAGGACAGCCCCAGCATTTT. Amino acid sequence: CASSYSRVGQPQHF.

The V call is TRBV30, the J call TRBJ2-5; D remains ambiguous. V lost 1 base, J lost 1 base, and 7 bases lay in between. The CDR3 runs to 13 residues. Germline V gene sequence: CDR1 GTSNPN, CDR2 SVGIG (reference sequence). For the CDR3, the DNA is TGTGCCTGGAGTGGACTCATCCAAGAGACCCAGTACTTC. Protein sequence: CAWSGLIQETQYF.

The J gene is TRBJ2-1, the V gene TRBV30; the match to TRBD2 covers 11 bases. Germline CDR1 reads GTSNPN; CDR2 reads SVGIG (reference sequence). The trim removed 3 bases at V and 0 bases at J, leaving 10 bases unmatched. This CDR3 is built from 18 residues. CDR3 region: CAWSGTSGGSGSYNEQFF. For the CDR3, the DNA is TGTGCCTGGAGCGGGACTAGCGGAGGATCGGGCTCCTACAATGAGCAGTTCTTC.

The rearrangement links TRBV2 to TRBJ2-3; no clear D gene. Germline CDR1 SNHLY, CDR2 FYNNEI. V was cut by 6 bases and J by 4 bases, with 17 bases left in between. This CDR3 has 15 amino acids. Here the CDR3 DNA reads TGTGCCAGCAGCCCCACCGCGGTCAGGTCAGATACGCAGTATTTT. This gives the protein CASSPTAVRSDTQYF. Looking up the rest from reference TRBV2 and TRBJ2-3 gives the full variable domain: EPEVTQTPSHQVTQMGQEVILRCVPISNHLYFYWYRQILGQKVEFLVSFYNNEISEKSEIFDDQFSVERPDGSNFTLKIRSTKLEDSAMYFCASSPTAVRSDTQYFGPGTRLTVL.

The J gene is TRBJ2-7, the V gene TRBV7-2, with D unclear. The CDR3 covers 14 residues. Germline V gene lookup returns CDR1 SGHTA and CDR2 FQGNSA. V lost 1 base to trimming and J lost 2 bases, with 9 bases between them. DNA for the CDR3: TGTGCCAGCAGCTTAGTTCCAGGCCCCTACGAGCAGTACTTC. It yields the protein CASSLVPGPYEQYF.

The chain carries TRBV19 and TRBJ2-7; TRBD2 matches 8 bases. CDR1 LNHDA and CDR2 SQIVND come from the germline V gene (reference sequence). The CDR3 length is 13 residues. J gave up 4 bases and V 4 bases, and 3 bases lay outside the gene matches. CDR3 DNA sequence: TGTGCCAGTAGTAGGACTAGCTCTTACGAGCAGTACTTC. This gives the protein CASSRTSSYEQYF.

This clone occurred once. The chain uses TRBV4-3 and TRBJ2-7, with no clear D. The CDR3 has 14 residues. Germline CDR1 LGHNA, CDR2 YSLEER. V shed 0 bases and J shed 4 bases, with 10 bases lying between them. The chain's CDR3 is CASSQENSRYEQYF. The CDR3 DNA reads TGCGCCAGCAGCCAAGAGAATAGCAGATACGAGCAGTACTTC.

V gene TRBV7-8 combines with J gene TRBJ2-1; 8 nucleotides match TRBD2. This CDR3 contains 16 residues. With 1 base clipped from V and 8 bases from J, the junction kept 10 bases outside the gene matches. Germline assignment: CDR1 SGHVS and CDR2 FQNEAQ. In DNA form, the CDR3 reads TGTGCCAGCAGCTTAGTCGGGCGGGGGGTTAGCGATGAGCAGTTCTTC. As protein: CASSLVGRGVSDEQFF.

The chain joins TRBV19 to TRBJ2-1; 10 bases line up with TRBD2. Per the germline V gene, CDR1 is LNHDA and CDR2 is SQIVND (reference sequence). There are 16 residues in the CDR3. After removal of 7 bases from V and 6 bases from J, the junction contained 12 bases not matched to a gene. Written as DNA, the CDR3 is TGTGCCAGTACCCCGACCAGCGGGAGGGCCCTCAATGAGCAGTTCTTC. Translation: CASTPTSGRALNEQFF.

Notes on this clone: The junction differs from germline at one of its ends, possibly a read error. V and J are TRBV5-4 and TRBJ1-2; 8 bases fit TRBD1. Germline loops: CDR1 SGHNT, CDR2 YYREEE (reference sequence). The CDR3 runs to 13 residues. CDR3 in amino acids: CASSFGVDRAVLF. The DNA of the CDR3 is TGTGCCAGCAGCTTTGGGGTGGACAGGGCCGTCCTCTTC.

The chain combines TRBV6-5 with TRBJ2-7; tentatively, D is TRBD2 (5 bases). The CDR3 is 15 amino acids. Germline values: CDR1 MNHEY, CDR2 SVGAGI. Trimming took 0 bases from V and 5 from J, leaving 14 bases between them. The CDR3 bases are TGTGCCAGCAGTTACTCGAGGGCAGGTTTAAACGAGCAGTACTTC. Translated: CASSYSRAGLNEQYF.